The TCR beta chain described here comes from a study of graft-versus-host responses after intestinal transplantation. Study-level background: All of the recipients had induction that used anti-thymocyte globulin, then tacrolimus and steroids for approximately 3 years.

Study-level points and caveats: GvH clones occurred in recipient marrow; some first appeared in ileum or blood.

Germline V gives CDR1 SGHRS, CDR2 YFSETQ. Germline trimming cut 4 bases from V and 9 bases from J; bases unmatched to any gene: 10. CDR3 length: 14 residues. TCRdb's copy holds only in-frame clones and misses some; the assay was immunoSEQ multiplex PCR. This table has around 20,000 clones, 40% to 50% appearing once. Each mixed lymphocyte reaction held roughly 200,000 CFSE-labeled responders and roughly 200,000 irradiated violet-dye-labeled stimulators. Upon completion of the reaction, proliferating CFSE-low responders, both CD3+CD4+ and CD3+CD8+, were sorted. The gene calls are TRBV5-1 and TRBJ1-1; 9 bases line up with TRBD1. This specimen was alloreactive CD4+ T cells from a mixed lymphocyte reaction culture, taken before intestinal transplant. Documented subset: CFSE-low proliferating T cells sorted from approximately 6-day pre-transplant mixed lymphocyte reaction (GvH or HvG direction). This clonotype was obtained from a human patient who received an intestinal transplant. CDR3 residues: CASSRQGEVDQAFF. The CDR3 coding sequence is TGCGCCAGCAGCAGACAGGGGGAGGTCGACCAAGCTTTCTTT.